This record covers a single T cell receptor (beta chain). What it recognizes is unknown. An even split of each subset's genomic DNA across several immunoSEQ plates was performed. The method was immunoSEQ multiplex PCR; TCRdb's version includes in-frame clones alone and lacks a portion of them. Among 950,000 to 1,100,000 clones listed, around three quarters were seen once. The data originate from a study of shared clonotypes between healthy human individuals. Study in general: Each donor had three CD4 naive, three CD4 memory, two CD8 naive and one CD8 memory plate.

Study-wide findings and caveats: Around 4.7% was the fraction of naive CD4 clonotypes found shared across several donors. Generation of non-shared clonotypes was less probable than generation of clonotypes shared by all four donors.

The sequence derives from a young man in good health. Some clones in this sample may be carry-over from other donors' samples. The source material was memory CD4+ T cells from PBMCs. Subset reported: CD45RA-negative fraction.

The CDR3 sequence: CASSQEVASGRAVADTQYF. CDR3 nucleotides: TGCGCCAGCAGCCAAGAGGTCGCTAGCGGGAGGGCCGTAGCAGATACGCAGTATTTT. The chain is built from TRBV4-3 and TRBJ2-3, with TRBD2 matching over 12 bases. The CDR3 runs 19 residues. The ends lost 0 bases at V and 4 bases at J; junction bases unmatched: 11. Germline-derived CDR1 and CDR2 are LGHNA and YSLEER.